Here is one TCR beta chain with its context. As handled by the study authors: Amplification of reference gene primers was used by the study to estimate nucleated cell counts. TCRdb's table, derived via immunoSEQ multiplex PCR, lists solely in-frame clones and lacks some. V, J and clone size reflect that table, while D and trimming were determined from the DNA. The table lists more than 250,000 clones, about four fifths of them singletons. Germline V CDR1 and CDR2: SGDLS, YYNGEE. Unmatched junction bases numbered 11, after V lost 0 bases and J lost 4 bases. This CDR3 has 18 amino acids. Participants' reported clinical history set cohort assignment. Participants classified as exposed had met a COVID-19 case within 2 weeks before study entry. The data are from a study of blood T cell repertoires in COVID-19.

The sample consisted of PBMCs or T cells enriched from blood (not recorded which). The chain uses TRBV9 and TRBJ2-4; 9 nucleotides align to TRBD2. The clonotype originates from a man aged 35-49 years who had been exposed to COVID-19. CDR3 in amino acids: CASSVGREAGGPKNIQYF. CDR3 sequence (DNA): TGTGCCAGCAGCGTAGGTCGGGAGGCGGGAGGGCCTAAAAACATTCAGTACTTC.